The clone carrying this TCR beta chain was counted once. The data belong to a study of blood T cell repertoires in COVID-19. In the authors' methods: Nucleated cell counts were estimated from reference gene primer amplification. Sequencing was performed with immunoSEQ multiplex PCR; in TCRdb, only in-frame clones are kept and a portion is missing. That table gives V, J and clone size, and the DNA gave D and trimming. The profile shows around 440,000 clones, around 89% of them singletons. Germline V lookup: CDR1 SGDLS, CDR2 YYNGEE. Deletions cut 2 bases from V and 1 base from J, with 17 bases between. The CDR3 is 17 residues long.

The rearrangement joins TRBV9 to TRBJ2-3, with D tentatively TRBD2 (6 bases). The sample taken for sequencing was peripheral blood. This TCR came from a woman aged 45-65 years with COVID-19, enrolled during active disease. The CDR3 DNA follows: TGTGCCAGCAGCGTCGGCGGGGTGGAAGGGGGCACAGATACGCAGTATTTT. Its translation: CASSVGGVEGGTDTQYF. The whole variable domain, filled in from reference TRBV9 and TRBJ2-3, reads DSGVTQTPKHLITATGQRVTLRCSPRSGDLSVYWYQQSLDQGLQFLIQYYNGEERAKGNILERFSAQQFPDLHSELNLSSLELGDSALYFCASSVGGVEGGTDTQYFGPGTRLTVL.